This TCR beta chain was obtained from a study of blood T cells in healthy people across ages (dated by TCRdb to between 2014 and 2017). Looking at the study overall: In model experiments, template switching captured roughly one uniquely barcoded TCR beta cDNA molecule for every two T cells. Using deep sequencing normalized with unique cDNA molecular identifiers, the study measured how TCR beta repertoire diversity changes with age. To avoid experimental bias, donors of different ages were spread randomly across the sequencing lanes. The donors were divided into four age groups: young (average around 16 years), middle-aged (around 37), aged (approximately 59) and long-lived (82). For two donors (one aged 18 to 30 and one aged 80 or older), the study analyzed two additional independent replicas of 1 million unique cDNA reads from the same blood draw. The research as a whole found: As age increased, observed TCR beta diversity per million T cells dropped in a roughly linear way, and a significant reduction was already evident by age approximately 40. Compared with the aged group, the long-lived group had more naive CD4+ T cells, fewer expanded clones and increased TCR diversity, suggesting age selection. Estimates of total diversity based on one million sequenced T cells were regarded as lower bounds and as underestimates. The percentage of naive T cells measured by flow cytometry correlated strongly with observed TCR beta diversity. Because donor CMV infection status was unknown, age-related changes in expanded clonotypes were potentially confounded. Since profiling was done on bulk unsorted PBMCs, naive and antigen-experienced compartments could not be conclusively compared.

The library was made by 5' RACE. Sequencing was performed on an Illumina HiSeq 2500. A second PCR of about 7 to 12 cycles was run with a J-beta primer mix and a sample-barcoded 5' primer. A template-switch 5' adaptor carrying 12 random nucleotides introduced a unique molecular identifier onto each TCR beta cDNA molecule. Each sample yielded at least 3 million CDR3-containing paired-end reads. First-strand cDNA synthesis was performed from all RNA using the Mint cDNA synthesis kit, with priming by a TRBC-specific oligonucleotide. After uracil-DNA glycosylase treatment, a first 18-cycle PCR used universal primers M1SS and BC2_uni_R on all cDNA. As for the original processing: Normalization of each sample was performed by random selection of 1 million high-quality reads, each carrying a distinct molecular identifier. Reads sharing molecular identifiers were discarded rather than binned into consensus sequences. MiTCR, set to a Q25 quality threshold and the strictest error-elimination algorithm, was used for CDR3 identification, clonotype clustering and error correction. A nonparametric unseen species model with Euler transformation was used to estimate a lower bound on total TCR beta diversity. TCRdb trimmed public reads at Q25 via fastp, called clones via MiXCR and kept in-frame beta chains. Duplicate CDR3 protein sequences are folded into a single record with the most common DNA and genes. Clone size and V and J calls follow TCRdb, not the original study. In all, the sample holds about 620,000 distinct CDR3 sequences, and around 50% of those were seen once. The biggest ten clones account for 13% of the sample.

The table lists this clonotype with a count of one. This receptor's antigen is unknown. There are no base qualities to consult, and no much larger clone falls within one base. One read gives only weak evidence. CDR1 and CDR2, looked up from the germline V gene, are SGHVS and FNYEAQ. From the cysteine up to the phenylalanine, the CDR3 has a length of 14 residues. CDR3 DNA only is kept here, 42 bases in frame from base 1. At the junction V is shortened by 6 bases and J by 5 bases; bases outside the gene matches: 9. Systemically healthy Caucasian individuals from Russia, some 40 in total and aged about 6 to 95 years, were included as donors. Around 10 milliliters of peripheral blood were collected from each donor into EDTA-treated Vacutainer tubes. Ficoll-Paque density-gradient centrifugation was used to isolate PBMCs, with at least 6.5 million per sample. Trizol reagent was used to extract total RNA from PBMCs, with at least 6 micrograms per sample. For every donor, flow cytometry on a PBMC aliquot measured the percentage of naive CD45RAhigh/CD27high T cells.

Source material: blood. The clonotype was recovered from a woman over 75 in good health. The receptor chain draws on TRBV7-6 and TRBJ2-7; the central 8 bases match TRBD2. The DNA reads as follows: TGTGCCAGCAGTCGAGGCGCGGGAGGCAACGAGCAGTACTTC. Its amino acids are CASSRGAGGNEQYF.